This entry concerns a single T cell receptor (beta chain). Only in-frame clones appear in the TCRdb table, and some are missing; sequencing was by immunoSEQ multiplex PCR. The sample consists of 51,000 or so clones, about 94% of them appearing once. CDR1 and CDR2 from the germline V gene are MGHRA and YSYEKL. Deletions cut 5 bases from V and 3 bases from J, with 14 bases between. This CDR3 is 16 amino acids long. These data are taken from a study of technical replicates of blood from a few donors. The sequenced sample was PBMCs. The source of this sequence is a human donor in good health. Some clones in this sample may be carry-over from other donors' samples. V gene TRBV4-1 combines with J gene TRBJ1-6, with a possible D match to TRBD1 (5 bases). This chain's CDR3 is CASSSVSGDYNSPLHF. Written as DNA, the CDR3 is TGCGCCAGCAGCTCAGTGTCGGGGGACTATAATTCACCCCTCCACTTT.